The 23 T cell receptor beta chains reported below all come from one sample, sequenced in a study of cytomegalovirus exposure and HLA in healthy donors. PCR amplification relied on 60 Vbeta primers (plus 13 Jbeta primers). The protocol was immunoSEQ multiplex PCR, while the TCRdb copy is restricted to in-frame clones and leaves out a portion. The sample lists about 170,000 clones; 79% were seen once. The sample consisted of PBMCs. The receptors here all came from a woman between 45 and 60 years old in good health and CMV-seronegative.

The chain couples TRBV19 to TRBJ2-3, with 8 bases matching TRBD1. V lost 6 bases and J lost 4; bases outside the gene matches: 9. CDR1 is LNHDA, CDR2 SQIVND, per germline (reference sequence). The CDR3 has 15 amino acids. The CDR3 nucleotides are TGTGCCAGTAGATGGACAGGGATAGGTGCAGATACGCAGTATTTT. Encoded protein: CASRWTGIGADTQYF.

The rearrangement joins TRBV30 to TRBJ1-2; possible D gene TRBD1, 5 bases. V gave up 1 base and J gave up 4 bases, with 10 bases separating them. The length of the CDR3 is 13 residues. Germline V CDR1 and CDR2: GTSNPN, SVGIG (reference sequence). The CDR3, as DNA: TGTGCCTGGAGTGCGGACATAACCTATGGCTACACCTTC. This sequence encodes CAWSADITYGYTF.

The chain joins TRBV7-2 to TRBJ1-1; 7 positions match TRBD1. CDR1 SGHTA and CDR2 FQGNSA come from the germline V gene. This CDR3 spans 14 amino acids. V lost 7 bases to trimming and J lost 3 bases; unmatched junction nucleotides: 8. DNA for the CDR3: TGTGCCAGCACGCGACCGGACAGGTACACTGAAGCTTTCTTT. Protein product: CASTRPDRYTEAFF.

The gene calls are TRBV5-1 and TRBJ2-1; the match to TRBD2 covers 10 bases. Per the germline V gene, CDR1 is SGHRS and CDR2 is YFSETQ. The CDR3 contains 16 residues. Trimming cost V 4 bases and J 3 bases; bases outside gene matches: 7. The DNA for the CDR3 is TGCGCCAGCAGCCTAAGCGGGGGGGCCAACTACAATGAGCAGTTCTTC. Its protein is CASSLSGGANYNEQFF.

The table lists this clone with a few counts. The rearrangement links TRBV4-3 to TRBJ2-6; no definite D call. Germline V lookup: CDR1 LGHNA, CDR2 YSLEER. V lost 4 bases and J lost 0, with 10 bases in between. The CDR3 spans 16 residues. The CDR3, as DNA: TGCGCCAGCAGCCGAGGCGGCCCCTCTGGGGCCAACGTCCTGACTTTC. Translating it yields CASSRGGPSGANVLTF.

The rearrangement links TRBV6-5 to TRBJ2-1, with D unclear. The V gene lost 3 bases and the J gene lost 7 bases, with 4 bases spanning the gap. This CDR3 comprises 11 residues. Germline CDR1 is MNHEY and CDR2 is SVGAGI. The CDR3 here is CASSYLNEQFF. Written as DNA, the CDR3 is TGTGCCAGCAGTTATCTTAATGAGCAGTTCTTC.

Regarding this clone: At one of its ends the junction is not consistent with the germline gene, which may arise from a read error. The chain uses TRBV13 and TRBJ2-5; 7 bases line up with TRBD2. The J call is uncertain, as TRBJ2-7 better fits the DNA end. This CDR3 comprises 14 residues. CDR1 and CDR2 (germline): PRHDT, FYEKMQ (reference sequence). The CDR3 protein is CASSLGAGIDEQYF. CDR3 nucleotides: TGTGCCAGCAGCCTAGGAGCGGGGATCGACGAGCAGTACTTC.

This clone was counted between two and nine times. J is TRBJ2-7 and V is TRBV7-8, with TRBD2 matching 14 bases. Germline CDR1 reads SGHVS; CDR2 reads FQNEAQ. This CDR3 region has 18 residues. The J segment lost 6 bases and the V segment lost 7 bases, leaving 17 bases of the junction unmatched. The CDR3: CASTGERPGTSGSGEQYF. CDR3 sequence (DNA): TGTGCCAGCACCGGAGAGCGCCCCGGGACTAGCGGGAGCGGCGAGCAGTACTTC.

The chain employs TRBV29-1 and TRBJ2-3; TRBD2 matches 10 bases. The CDR3 has 14 residues. CDR1 and CDR2 (germline): SQVTM, ANQGSEA. V dropped 6 bases and J dropped 2; count of bases not matched to a gene: 5. CDR3 in amino acids: CSVGTSDHTDTQYF. The CDR3 DNA reads TGCAGCGTCGGGACTAGCGATCACACAGATACGCAGTATTTT.

The chain couples TRBV13 to TRBJ1-1, with D possibly matching TRBD1 (5 bases). Germline-derived CDR1 and CDR2 are PRHDT and FYEKMQ (reference sequence). This CDR3 contains 13 residues. Trimming left V 8 bases short and J 2 bases short, with 12 bases between. CDR3 loop: CASGTRYNTEAFF. For the CDR3, the DNA is TGTGCCAGCGGGACTAGGTACAACACTGAAGCTTTCTTT. The variable domain in full, completed from reference TRBV13 and TRBJ1-1, reads AAGVIQSPRHLIKEKRETATLKCYPIPRHDTVYWYQQGPGQDPQFLISFYEKMQSDKGSIPDRFSAQQFSDYHSELNMSSLELGDSALYFCASGTRYNTEAFFGQGTRLTVV.

This chain joins TRBV7-2 and TRBJ2-1; TRBD2 matches at 7 bases. V was pared by 5 bases and J by 9 bases, with 4 bases of the junction left unmatched. The CDR3 contains 12 residues. Germline CDR1 is SGHTA and CDR2 is FQGNSA. CDR3 loop: CASSDGTIEQFF. CDR3 nucleotide sequence: TGTGCCAGCAGCGACGGGACTATTGAGCAGTTCTTC.

This clone has a handful of counts. The gene calls are TRBV5-5 and TRBJ1-6, with 8 nucleotides matching TRBD1. CDR1 is SGHKS and CDR2 is YYEKEE in the germline V gene (reference sequence). The V and J ends lost 4 bases and 4 bases, in that order; junction bases with no gene match: 10. The CDR3 totals 17 residues. The CDR3 spells CASSPVQGAGYNSPLHF. CDR3 in DNA: TGTGCCAGCAGCCCGGTTCAGGGGGCGGGATATAATTCACCCCTCCACTTT.

Worth noting for this clone: The junction shows a germline mismatch at one end, possibly a read error. Here the CDR3 DNA reads TGTGCCAGCAGAGAAGAAACAGGGTTAGGGTTCGGGGAGCTGTTTTTT. This translates into CASREETGLGFGELFF. The chain links TRBV6-1 to TRBJ2-2; TRBD1 is a possible D gene (6 bases). The germline V gene has CDR1 MNHNS and CDR2 SASEGT. The CDR3 extends over 16 amino acids.

In regard to this clone: The junction departs from germline at one end; a sequencing error may be responsible. CDR3: CSSSSHSNPGQRYEQYF. The CDR3 nucleotides read TGTTCCAGCAGCTCCCATAGTAACCCGGGACAACGATACGAGCAGTACTTC. The rearrangement uses TRBV7-9 and TRBJ2-7; possible D gene TRBD1, 6 bases. The CDR3 loop spans 17 amino acids. Germline-derived CDR1 and CDR2 are SEHNR and FQNEAQ (reference sequence).

The V gene is TRBV28, the J gene TRBJ1-2; 8 bases agree with TRBD1. The CDR3 covers 17 residues. Germline CDR1 reads MDHEN; CDR2 reads SYDVKM. With V trimmed by 7 bases and J by 4 bases, 17 bases remained unmatched. CDR3 protein: CASTQGAGGTGGYGYTF. Here the CDR3 DNA reads TGTGCCAGCACCCAAGGGGCAGGGGGCACGGGGGGCTATGGCTACACCTTC.

J is TRBJ2-3 and V is TRBV5-4, with a tentative D call TRBD2 (6 bases). CDR1 and CDR2 from the germline V gene are SGHNT and YYREEE (reference sequence). The CDR3 consists of 14 residues. Between the trimmed V and J ends, which lost 4 bases and 6 bases, there was a span of 15 bases. The CDR3 loop is CASSHKLALDTQYF. The CDR3 DNA is TGTGCCAGCAGCCACAAACTAGCTCTGGATACGCAGTATTTT.

The chain links TRBV28 to TRBJ2-7, with D perhaps TRBD2 (5 bases). V gave up 5 bases and J gave up 3 bases, with 8 bases separating them. Germline V gene sequence: CDR1 MDHEN, CDR2 SYDVKM. The CDR3 runs 12 residues. CDR3 coding DNA: TGTGCCAGCAGTAGCGGTTTCTACGAGCAGTACTTC. Translating it yields CASSSGFYEQYF.

Details on this clone: Distinct nucleotide sequences in the sample also encode this CDR3. The chain couples TRBV7-2 to TRBJ2-7; maybe TRBD1 (6 bases). Germline assignment: CDR1 SGHTA and CDR2 FQGNSA. Trimming took 5 bases from V and 5 from J, leaving 13 bases between them. This CDR3 comprises 13 residues. CDR3 sequence: CASSLQGLHEQYF. The CDR3 DNA follows: TGTGCCAGCAGCCTACAGGGATTGCACGAGCAGTACTTC.

This clone was seen only a few times. The V and J genes are TRBV7-2 and TRBJ2-4, with 13 bases aligning to TRBD2. Trimming removed 5 bases from V and 8 bases from J; junction bases left unmatched: 9. There are 16 residues in the CDR3. Germline V gene sequence: CDR1 SGHTA, CDR2 FQGNSA. CDR3 DNA sequence: TGTGCCAGCAGCCCTCTACTAGCGGGAGGGGAGGACATTCAGTACTTC. It encodes CASSPLLAGGEDIQYF.

The V and J genes are TRBV5-1 and TRBJ2-5; possibly TRBD2 for D (6 bases). The J call may be wrong; the DNA end is better matched by TRBJ2-7. The CDR3 sequence is 14 residues long. Germline V gene sequence: CDR1 SGHRS, CDR2 YFSETQ. The CDR3 region is CASSLSAGTYEQYF. CDR3 nucleotide sequence: TGCGCCAGCAGCTTGTCCGCGGGAACCTACGAGCAGTACTTC.

This chain connects TRBV25-1 to TRBJ2-5; 8 bases line up with TRBD2. Germline assignment: CDR1 MGHDK and CDR2 SYGVNS. The CDR3 runs to 14 residues. Trimming cost V 8 bases and J 5 bases; bases outside gene matches: 10. This CDR3 reads CASHGGLASETQYF. CDR3 DNA sequence: TGTGCCAGCCACGGTGGACTAGCATCGGAGACCCAGTACTTC.

This sequence joins TRBV28 and TRBJ2-5, with 12 bases aligning to TRBD1. V trimming: 5 bases; J trimming: 2 bases; junction bases outside the gene matches: 6. The CDR3 spans 16 residues. Germline V lookup: CDR1 MDHEN, CDR2 SYDVKM. In DNA, the CDR3 is TGTGCCAGCAGTCGGGACAGGGGGCCGGGGCAAGAGACCCAGTACTTC. As protein: CASSRDRGPGQETQYF.

CDR3 amino acids: CASSTNEILNQPQHF. In DNA, the CDR3 is TGTGCCAGCAGCACGAACGAGATTCTCAATCAGCCCCAGCATTTT. The chain joins TRBV7-2 to TRBJ1-5; D unresolved. CDR3 length: 15 residues. Trimming removed 5 bases at V and 3 bases at J, with 14 bases between. Per the germline V gene, CDR1 is SGHTA and CDR2 is FQGNSA.